These T cell receptor beta chains were read from a single sample in a study of blood T cells in healthy people across ages. TCRdb independently ran MiXCR on the 5' RACE reads; one entry per CDR3 protein. The sample carries 1.5 million or so distinct CDR3 sequences, about 43% recorded once. The sequenced material came from blood. Source of these receptors: a woman aged 18-29 years in good health. CDR3s include the opening cysteine and the closing phenylalanine or tryptophan. The D gene is left open where the match is weak. Clone size is shown for a subset of rows, as once, few, many or a class of expanded clone.

D,J,size,V,DNA,CDR3
TRBD1,TRBJ2-7,few,TRBV20-1,TGCAGTGCGATCCGACAGGGCCGAAGCTCCTACGAGCAGTACTTC,CSAIRQGRSSYEQYF
.,TRBJ1-6,few,TRBV9,TGTGCCAGCAGCTCGGAAAGCGGCTTCTCCTATAATTCACCCCTCCACTTT,CASSSESGFSYNSPLHF
.,TRBJ2-3,few,TRBV12-3/TRBV12-4,TGTGCCAGCAGTTTATCGGGCAGGGTTACAGATACGCAGTATTTT,CASSLSGRVTDTQYF
.,TRBJ1-2,few,TRBV9,TGTGCCAGTATGCGGGTCGAGGCAAACTATGGCTACACCTTC,CASMRVEANYGYTF
TRBD1,TRBJ2-7,.,TRBV12-3/TRBV12-4,TGTGCCAGCACCTACAGGGGGCTCTACGAGCAGTACTTC,CASTYRGLYEQYF
.,TRBJ1-2,.,TRBV12-3/TRBV12-4,TGTGCCAGCAGTTCCAGAAAGGGGGCTAACTATGGCTACACCTTC,CASSSRKGANYGYTF
.,TRBJ2-7,.,TRBV6-1,TGTGCCAGCAGAGGGATGACAGCCTACTACGAGCAGTACTTC,CASRGMTAYYEQYF
.,TRBJ1-1,many,TRBV6-5,TGTGCCAGCACGAAACAGGGGAACACTGAAGCTTTCTTT,CASTKQGNTEAFF
.,TRBJ2-7,.,TRBV3-1,TGTGCCAGCAGCCAAGACCGCGTCAACGCTTTCCCTTACGAGCAGTACTTC,CASSQDRVNAFPYEQYF
TRBD1,TRBJ2-1,.,TRBV5-4,TGTGCCACCAATACCGGGACAGGGTCCTACAATGAGCAGTTCTTC,CATNTGTGSYNEQFF
TRBD1,TRBJ1-2,few,TRBV2,TGTGCCAGCATCGAAGCAGGGGGGGCTAACTATGGCTACACCTTC,CASIEAGGANYGYTF
.,TRBJ2-7,.,TRBV29-1,TGCAGCGTTGACCAGAGCTACAATGAGCAGTACTTC,CSVDQSYNEQYF
TRBD2,TRBJ2-5,.,TRBV7-2,TGTGCCAGCAGCCCTCGGACTAGCAGGGCCCCAGAGACCCAGTACTTC,CASSPRTSRAPETQYF
TRBD2,TRBJ2-3,few,TRBV2,TGTGCCAGCAGTTGGCTAGCGGGGGGGCCCACAGATACGCAGTATTTT,CASSWLAGGPTDTQYF
.,TRBJ1-2,.,TRBV7-6,TGTGCCAGCAGCTACTTAACGGGGCTGAAGGACTATGGCTACACCTTC,CASSYLTGLKDYGYTF
TRBD2,TRBJ2-7,few,TRBV5-1,TGCGCCAGCAGCCCGACTAGCGGGGGATTCTACGAGCAGTACTTC,CASSPTSGGFYEQYF
.,TRBJ2-5,few,TRBV20-1,TGCAGTGCTAGAGATCTCAGGAAAGAGACCCAGTACTTC,CSARDLRKETQYF
.,TRBJ1-2,few,TRBV9,TGTGCCAGCAGCGGACCCGACTACACCTTC,CASSGPDYTF
TRBD2,TRBJ2-7,.,TRBV7-9,TGTGCCAGCAACCGACTAGCGGGCGACTACGAGCAGTACTTC,CASNRLAGDYEQYF
.,TRBJ2-7,few,TRBV5-4,TGTGCCAGCAGCTTGTGGGGGGCCTCCTACGAGCAGTACTTC,CASSLWGASYEQYF
.,TRBJ2-7,.,TRBV4-2,TGTGCCAGCAGCCGCTGGCTCACGTACGAGCAGTACTTC,CASSRWLTYEQYF
.,TRBJ1-1,.,TRBV9,TGTGCCAGCAGCGGAGTCCTCAGGGGACCCCGCGAAGCTTTCTTT,CASSGVLRGPREAFF
.,TRBJ2-7,few,TRBV12-3/TRBV12-4,TGTGCCAGCAGTTTAGAAGAGGACGAGCAGTACTTC,CASSLEEDEQYF
.,TRBJ2-7,.,TRBV7-9,TGTGCCAGCAGCTTAGAAGGGGGGACAACCTACGAGCAGTACTTC,CASSLEGGTTYEQYF
.,TRBJ2-3,.,TRBV24-1,TGTGCCACCAGTGAACCCGGCGGCGGTACGCAGTATTTT,CATSEPGGGTQYF
.,TRBJ2-3,.,TRBV29-1,TGCAGCGGGCTAGTGGGCGGCACAGATACGCAGTATTTT,CSGLVGGTDTQYF
.,TRBJ2-7,.,TRBV3-1,TGTGCCAGCAGCCAAGGGGGATTAGGCGAGCAGTACTTC,CASSQGGLGEQYF
.,TRBJ1-1,few,TRBV20-1,TGCAGTGCTATAACACCAGGCCCATGGGGTGAAGCTTTCTTT,CSAITPGPWGEAFF
.,TRBJ2-7,.,TRBV6-2/TRBV6-3,TGTGCCAGCAGTGACTCGGTCACTACCTACGAGCAGTACTTC,CASSDSVTTYEQYF
TRBD2,TRBJ2-4,few,TRBV4-2,TGTGCCAGCAGCCAAGGGCGGGAGGGCAAAAACATTCAGTACTTC,CASSQGREGKNIQYF
TRBD1,TRBJ2-3,.,TRBV5-1,TGCGCCAGCTGGACAGGGATCCCTAGCACAGATACGCAGTATTTT,CASWTGIPSTDTQYF
.,TRBJ2-1,.,TRBV6-1,TGTGCCAGCAGTGAAGCGGGGGACAGGGTCCTAGCGGGAGCAGTCAATGAGCAGTTCTTC,CASSEAGDRVLAGAVNEQFF
TRBD1,TRBJ2-3,few,TRBV2,TGTGCCAGCAGTGATCCCGACAGGGGCGAAGGGACAGATACGCAGTATTTT,CASSDPDRGEGTDTQYF
.,TRBJ2-5,few,TRBV6-5,TGTGCCAGCAGTTACTCTGCGGGTTTGGAGACCCAGTACTTC,CASSYSAGLETQYF
.,TRBJ1-1,.,TRBV20-1,TGCAGTGCCCGGGTCACGAACACTGAAGCTTTCTTT,CSARVTNTEAFF
TRBD1,TRBJ2-7,.,TRBV12-3/TRBV12-4,TGTGCCAGCAGTTCAACACAATACAGGGGCTACGAGCAGTACTTC,CASSSTQYRGYEQYF
.,TRBJ1-5,.,TRBV27,TGTGCCAGCAGGCGCCAGGGGAGTCAGCCCCAGCATTTT,CASRRQGSQPQHF
.,TRBJ2-2,.,TRBV5-1,TGCGCCAGCAGCCCGGGTCTGGAGGGGGCTGTCGGGGAGCTGTTTTTT,CASSPGLEGAVGELFF
TRBD1,TRBJ2-7,few,TRBV27,TGTGCCAGCAGTCCCGACAGGGGGGGAACCTACGAGCAGTACTTC,CASSPDRGGTYEQYF
TRBD2,TRBJ2-1,many,TRBV3-1,TGTGCCAGCAGCCAAGGAGGATCCGGGACTAGCGGATACAATGAGCAGTTCTTC,CASSQGGSGTSGYNEQFF
.,TRBJ2-5,.,TRBV15,TGTGCCACCAGCGCACGGGGCAGCCAAGAGACCCAGTACTTC,CATSARGSQETQYF